This T cell receptor beta chain was observed in a study of OX40 agonist ivuxolimab in advanced cancers. Study at large: Three patients showed partial responses: one hepatocellular carcinoma and two cutaneous melanoma cases. Findings and caveats of the study: Doses of 0.1 to 3.0 mg/kg were accompanied by clonal expansion of CD4+ and CD8+ blood T cells by week 6. Expanded clones were, on average, more numerous among CD8+ T cells than CD4+.

The CDR3 extends over 16 amino acids. After removal of 6 bases from V and 4 bases from J, the junction contained 11 bases not matched to a gene. From germline, CDR1 is MNHEY and CDR2 SMNVEV (reference sequence). The table came from immunoSEQ multiplex PCR; TCRdb's copy has only in-frame clones and leaves some out. This table holds 55,000 to 75,000 clones, about 89% found once. Concerning this clone itself: The target antigen is unknown.

The sample consisted of CD4+ or CD8+ T cells sorted from blood, taken in a trial of the OX40 agonist ivuxolimab. The genes are TRBV27 and TRBJ1-5; TRBD1 matches at 8 bases. The sequence was obtained from an adult with an advanced solid tumor such as melanoma, head and neck, liver or kidney cancer. The CDR3 nucleotides read TGTGCCAGCAGACGGACAGGGATGCTTCAAAATCAGCCCCAGCATTTT. Amino acid sequence: CASRRTGMLQNQPQHF.